Shown below are 8 T cell receptor beta chains from a single sample sequenced in a study of T cells in Graves' hyperthyroidism and ophthalmopathy. Template material for amplifying TCR beta CDR3 regions consisted of RNA transcripts. First-round RT-PCR with HTBI primers amplified the TCR CDR3 region. TCRdb reprocessed the multiplex PCR reads with MiXCR, giving one entry per CDR3 protein. The sample lists roughly 570,000 distinct CDR3 sequences, around 45% occurring once. The sample comprised peripheral blood or thyroid tissue (not recorded which). Receptors originate from an adult woman with Graves' disease, either hyperthyroidism or ophthalmopathy (not recorded which).

This clonotype was seen a handful of times. The CDR3 bases are TGTGCCAGCAGCTTAGAGACGGTCCAGCGGGAGGGGGAGACCCAGTACTTC. Residues: CASSLETVQREGETQYF. The chain links TRBV7-9 to TRBJ2-5; 10 positions match TRBD2. CDR1 and CDR2 (germline): SEHNR, FQNEAQ (reference sequence). This CDR3 is 17 amino acids long. V gave up 1 base and J gave up 5 bases; unmatched junction bases: 10.

Only one count was recorded for this clonotype. The chain uses TRBV10-3 and TRBJ1-2; D ambiguous. Germline lookup yields CDR1 ENHRY and CDR2 SYGVKD. Trimming left V 5 bases short and J 4 bases short, with 17 bases between. The CDR3 totals 15 residues. CDR3 coding DNA: TGTGCCATCAGTTCCGACGGAACCGAAACCTATGGCTACACCTTC. It codes for CAISSDGTETYGYTF.

This clonotype was found many times. The chain employs TRBV28 and TRBJ1-5, with D possibly matching TRBD1 (5 bases). The CDR3 contains 11 residues. V was clipped by 5 bases and J by 11 bases, with 10 bases between them. CDR1 is MDHEN, CDR2 SYDVKM, per germline. CDR3 residues: CASSPQGAQHF. CDR3 DNA sequence: TGTGCCAGCAGTCCACAAGGGGCCCAGCATTTT.

This clonotype was counted once. This sequence joins TRBV29-1 and TRBJ1-1; 7 bases align to TRBD1. The CDR3 extends over 14 amino acids. The V segment lost 7 bases and the J segment 1 base; nucleotides outside the gene matches: 9. Germline CDR1 is SQVTM and CDR2 is ANQGSEA. The CDR3 nucleotides read TGCAGCGCTAAGACAGGGCGACAGAACACTGAAGCTTTCTTT. Protein: CSAKTGRQNTEAFF. The full variable domain, rest sourced from reference TRBV29-1 and TRBJ1-1, is SAVISQKPSRDICQRGTSLTIQCQVDSQVTMMFWYRQQPGQSLTLIATANQGSEATYESGFVIDKFPISRPNLTFSTLTVSNMSPEDSSIYLCSAKTGRQNTEAFFGQGTRLTVV.

Turning to this clonotype: The junction departs from the called germline gene at one end, perhaps through a read error. The CDR3: CAISHTGLGSPLQF. In nucleotides, the CDR3 is TGTGCCATCAGTCATACAGGCCTTGGATCACCCCTCCAGTTT. This chain links TRBV10-3 with TRBJ1-6; perhaps TRBD1 as D (5 bases). CDR1 and CDR2 from the germline V gene are ENHRY and SYGVKD. This CDR3 comprises 14 residues.

V and J are TRBV7-9 and TRBJ2-7; the match to TRBD1 covers 10 bases. The CDR3 has 15 amino acids. The germline V gene has CDR1 SEHNR and CDR2 FQNEAQ (reference sequence). V lost 8 bases, J lost 3 bases, and 10 bases stayed unmatched. As DNA, the CDR3 is TGTGCCAGCCGGGACTCTGGACAGGGGGGCTACGAGCAGTACTTC. Its protein is CASRDSGQGGYEQYF. Based on the CDR3 plus reference TRBV7-9 and TRBJ2-7, the full variable domain is DTGVSQNPRHKITKRGQNVTFRCDPISEHNRLYWYRQTLGQGPEFLTYFQNEAQLEKSRLLSDRFSAERPKGSFSTLEIQRTEQGDSAMYLCASRDSGQGGYEQYFGPGTRLTVT.

The chain recombines TRBV2 with TRBJ2-1; the match to TRBD2 covers 10 bases. CDR3 length equals 15 residues. Germline V gives CDR1 SNHLY, CDR2 FYNNEI. V gave up 7 bases and J gave up 7 bases; unmatched junction bases: 10. The CDR3 reads CASTITSGMTNEQFF. CDR3 nucleotide sequence: TGTGCCAGCACGATAACTAGCGGGATGACGAATGAGCAGTTCTTC. Looking up the rest from reference TRBV2 and TRBJ2-1 gives the full variable domain: EPEVTQTPSHQVTQMGQEVILRCVPISNHLYFYWYRQILGQKVEFLVSFYNNEISEKSEIFDDQFSVERPDGSNFTLKIRSTKLEDSAMYFCASTITSGMTNEQFFGPGTRLTVL.

Here the CDR3 reads CASSLAGGDDTYEQYF. CDR3 in DNA: TGTGCCAGCAGCTTAGCAGGGGGAGACGATACCTACGAGCAGTACTTC. V usage is TRBV7-2 and J usage is TRBJ2-7; the D gene is possibly TRBD1 (6 bases). Trimming cost V 0 bases and J 2 bases, with 14 bases left between them. Germline V gives CDR1 SGHTA, CDR2 FQGNSA. This CDR3 is 16 amino acids long.